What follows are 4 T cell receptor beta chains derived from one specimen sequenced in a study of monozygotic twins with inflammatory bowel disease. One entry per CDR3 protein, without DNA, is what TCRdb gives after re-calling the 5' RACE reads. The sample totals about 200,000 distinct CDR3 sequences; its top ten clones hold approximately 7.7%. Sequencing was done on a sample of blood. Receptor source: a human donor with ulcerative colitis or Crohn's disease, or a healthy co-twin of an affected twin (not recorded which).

The CDR3 sequence is CATSVIPGTANSGANVLTF. The rearrangement joins TRBV24-1 to TRBJ2-6; the TCRdb D gene call, TRBD1, has no DNA to confirm it. CDR3 size: 19 residues. Germline V gene lookup returns CDR1 KGHDR and CDR2 SFDVKD.

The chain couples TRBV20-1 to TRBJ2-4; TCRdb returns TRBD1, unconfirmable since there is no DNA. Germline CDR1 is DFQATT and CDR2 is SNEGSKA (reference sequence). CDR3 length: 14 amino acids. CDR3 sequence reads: CSADSGQGANIQYF.

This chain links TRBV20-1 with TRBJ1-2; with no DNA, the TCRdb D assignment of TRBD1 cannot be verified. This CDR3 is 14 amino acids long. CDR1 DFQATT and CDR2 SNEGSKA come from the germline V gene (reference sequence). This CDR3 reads CSARPQGYGDGYTF.

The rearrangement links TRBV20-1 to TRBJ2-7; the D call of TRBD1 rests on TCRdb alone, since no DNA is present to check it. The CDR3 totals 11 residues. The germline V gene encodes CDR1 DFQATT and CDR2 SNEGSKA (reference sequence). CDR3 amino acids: CSASVGGEQYF.